The sequence of this T cell receptor beta chain was determined in a study of CD8 T cells in ankylosing spondylitis. General observations from the study: A motif of eight highly homologous TCR beta variants was seen as apparently characteristic of ankylosing spondylitis blood.

This clonotype has more than one count but fewer than ten. Its antigen remains unknown. TCRdb recomputed calls from the 5' RACE reads with MiXCR, one row per CDR3 protein. The sample includes a few hundred thousand distinct CDR3 sequences, approximately 8.2% seen only once; the top ten take 13% to 15%. The length of the CDR3 is 14 residues. Per the germline V gene, CDR1 is SGHDN and CDR2 is FVKESK. Trimming cost V 0 bases and J 6 bases, with 11 bases left between them. The specimen sequenced was blood, either unsorted or a sorted T cell fraction (not recorded which). This sequence originates from a male donor with ankylosing spondylitis. The rearrangement joins TRBV14 to TRBJ1-2; D not certain. CDR3 in DNA: TGTGCCAGCAGCCAAGAGGGCCGGAAGGATGGCTACACCTTC. Protein sequence: CASSQEGRKDGYTF.